The rows below give T cell receptor beta chains drawn from one sample of a study of yellow fever vaccine responses in identical twins. TCRdb itself ran the RT-PCR reads through MiXCR, one entry per CDR3 protein. The sample includes roughly 20,000 distinct CDR3 sequences, about two thirds of them seen just once. The sequenced sample was T cells from blood (PBMCs), unsorted or a sorted subset (not recorded which), obtained before or after yellow fever vaccination (not recorded which). The receptors shown here come from a woman aged 18-30 years who received the yellow fever vaccine. CDR3s include the opening cysteine and the closing phenylalanine or tryptophan. D genes are given only for firm matches. Only part of the rows carry a size: once, few, many, or a class if the clone is expanded.

>few|TRBJ2-1|TRBV5-4|-
TGTGCCAGCAGCTTAGGACTTAATGAGCAGTTCTTC
CASSLGLNEQFF
>-|TRBJ2-1|TRBV10-3|TRBD2
TGTGCCATCAGCAATCAGGGACTAGCGGGAGGGCCTGAGTTCTTC
CAISNQGLAGGPEFF
>-|TRBJ2-2|TRBV7-8|TRBD1
TGTGCCAGCAGCTACCGGGACAGCAACACCGGGGAGCTGTTTTTT
CASSYRDSNTGELFF
>once|TRBJ2-7|TRBV27|TRBD1
TGTGCCAGCAGTTTAGAGGGGGCGCGAGAGCAGTACTTC
CASSLEGAREQYF
>-|TRBJ2-1|TRBV2|-
TGTGCCAGCATAGAGGTCCAGGTAAACTACAATGAGCAGTTCTTC
CASIEVQVNYNEQFF
>-|TRBJ2-3|TRBV24-1|TRBD2
TGTGCCACCAGTGATCGGACTAGGTACGACACAGATACGCAGTATTTT
CATSDRTRYDTDTQYF
>-|TRBJ2-5|TRBV2|-
TGTGCCAGAAGTGACAGCTCAGGGGTGGAGACCCAGTACTTC
CARSDSSGVETQYF
>-|TRBJ2-4|TRBV11-1|TRBD2
TGTGCCAGCAGCTTCGCGGGAGGGCGGACCAAAAACATTCAGTACTTC
CASSFAGGRTKNIQYF
>-|TRBJ2-2|TRBV5-1|-
TGCGCCAGCAGCCTCGATAAGTTCGCGAACACCGGGGAGCTGTTTTTT
CASSLDKFANTGELFF
>few|TRBJ1-6|TRBV4-1|-
TGCGCCAGCAGGGACTCCAATTCACCCCTCCACTTT
CASRDSNSPLHF
>-|TRBJ1-1|TRBV29-1|-
TGCAGCGCCCAGGCTCAGAACACTGAAGCTTTCTTT
CSAQAQNTEAFF
>-|TRBJ2-1|TRBV29-1|TRBD2
TGCAGCGTTGATGGGCTAGCGGGTGAAAGAAACTACAATGAGCAGTTCTTC
CSVDGLAGERNYNEQFF
>-|TRBJ1-5|TRBV7-3|-
TGTGCCAGCAGCCTGCGGGAGGCCGCTAATCAGCCCCAGCATTTT
CASSLREAANQPQHF
>-|TRBJ2-6|TRBV24-1|-
TGTGCCACCAGGGGAACTACTGGGGCCAACGTCCTGACTTTC
CATRGTTGANVLTF
>-|TRBJ1-4|TRBV10-3|-
TGTGCCATACCGGTTGACATTCTTGATGAAAAACTGTTTTTT
CAIPVDILDEKLFF
>-|TRBJ2-2|TRBV4-2|-
TGTGCCAGCAGCCAAGCCGGGGACAAGAACACCGGGGAGCTGTTTTTT
CASSQAGDKNTGELFF